This paragraph covers one T cell receptor beta chain sequence. This CDR3 has 14 amino acids. Trimming took off 4 bases at V and 2 bases at J, with 10 bases between the two ends. In germline, CDR1 is SGHDT, CDR2 YYEEEE. Per the original methods: Scientists estimated how many nucleated cells there were by amplifying reference gene primers. Only in-frame clones appear in the TCRdb table, and some are missing; sequencing was by immunoSEQ multiplex PCR. For V, J and clone size, that table is used; D and trimming come from the DNA. The sample consists of about 83,000 clones, about 86% of them appearing once. The source of the sample is a study of blood T cell repertoires in COVID-19.

The gene calls are TRBV5-6 and TRBJ1-3; D perhaps matches TRBD1 (6 bases). The TCR comes from a woman of 80 years or more in a cohort sampled during active or convalescent COVID-19. The sample consisted of peripheral blood. The CDR3 region is CASSKTGTGNTIYF. The CDR3 DNA reads TGTGCCAGCAGCAAGACAGGAACTGGAAACACCATATATTTT.